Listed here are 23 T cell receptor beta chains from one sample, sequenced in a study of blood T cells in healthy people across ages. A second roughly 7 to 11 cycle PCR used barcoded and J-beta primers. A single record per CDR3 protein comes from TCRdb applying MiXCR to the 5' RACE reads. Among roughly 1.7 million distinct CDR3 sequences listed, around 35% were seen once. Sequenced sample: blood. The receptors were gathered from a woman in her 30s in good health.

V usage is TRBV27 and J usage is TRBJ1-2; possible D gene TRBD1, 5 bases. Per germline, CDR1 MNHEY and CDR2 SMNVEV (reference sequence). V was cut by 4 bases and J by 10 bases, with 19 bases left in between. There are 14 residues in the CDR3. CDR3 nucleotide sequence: TGTGCCAGCAGTTCCATCCGGGGCCCAGGCCTCTACACCTTC. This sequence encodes CASSSIRGPGLYTF.

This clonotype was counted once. In DNA, the CDR3 is TGTGCCAGCAATCACGGGACCGTCGCACCGGGCGAGCAGTACTTC. Translation gives CASNHGTVAPGEQYF. The V gene is TRBV2, the J gene TRBJ2-7; the D call may be TRBD1 or TRBD2 (5 bases each). Deletions cut 7 bases from V and 6 bases from J, with 22 bases between. The germline gives CDR1 SNHLY, CDR2 FYNNEI. The CDR3 spans 15 residues.

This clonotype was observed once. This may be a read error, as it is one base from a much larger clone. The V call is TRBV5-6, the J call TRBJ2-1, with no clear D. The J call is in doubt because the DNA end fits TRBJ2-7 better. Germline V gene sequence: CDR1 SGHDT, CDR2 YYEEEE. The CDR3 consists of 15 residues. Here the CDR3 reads CASSLVLPSYNEQYF. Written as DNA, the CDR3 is TGTGCCAGCAGCTTAGTACTACCTTCCTACAATGAGCAGTACTTC.

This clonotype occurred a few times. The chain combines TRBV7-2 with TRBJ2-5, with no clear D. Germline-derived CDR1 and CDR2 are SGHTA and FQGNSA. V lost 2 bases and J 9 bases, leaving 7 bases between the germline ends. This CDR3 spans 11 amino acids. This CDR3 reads CASSLYGAQYF. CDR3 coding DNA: TGTGCCAGCAGCTTATATGGGGCCCAGTACTTC.

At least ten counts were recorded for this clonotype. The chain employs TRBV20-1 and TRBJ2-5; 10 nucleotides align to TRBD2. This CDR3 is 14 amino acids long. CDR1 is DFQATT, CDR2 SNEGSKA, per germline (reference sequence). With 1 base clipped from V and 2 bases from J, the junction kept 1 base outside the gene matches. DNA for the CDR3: TGCAGTGCTAGAGTAGCGGGGGGTCAAGAGACCCAGTACTTC. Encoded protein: CSARVAGGQETQYF.

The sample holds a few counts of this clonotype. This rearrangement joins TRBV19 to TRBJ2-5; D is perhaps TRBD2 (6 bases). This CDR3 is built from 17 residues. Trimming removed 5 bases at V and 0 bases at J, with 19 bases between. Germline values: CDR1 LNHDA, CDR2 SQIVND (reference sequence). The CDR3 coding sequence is TGTGCCAGTAGTCCGCCTCTCGGGACTGAGTACCAAGAGACCCAGTACTTC. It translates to CASSPPLGTEYQETQYF. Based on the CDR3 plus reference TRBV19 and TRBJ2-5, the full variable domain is DGGITQSPKYLFRKEGQNVTLSCEQNLNHDAMYWYRQDPGQGLRLIYYSQIVNDFQKGDIAEGYSVSREKKESFPLTVTSAQKNPTAFYLCASSPPLGTEYQETQYFGPGTRLLVL.

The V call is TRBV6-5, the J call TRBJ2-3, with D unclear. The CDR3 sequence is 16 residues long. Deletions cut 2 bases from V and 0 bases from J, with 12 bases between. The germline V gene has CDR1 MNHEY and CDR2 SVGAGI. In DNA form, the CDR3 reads TGTGCCAGCAGTTACCGGGCAGCCACTAGCACAGATACGCAGTATTTT. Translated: CASSYRAATSTDTQYF.

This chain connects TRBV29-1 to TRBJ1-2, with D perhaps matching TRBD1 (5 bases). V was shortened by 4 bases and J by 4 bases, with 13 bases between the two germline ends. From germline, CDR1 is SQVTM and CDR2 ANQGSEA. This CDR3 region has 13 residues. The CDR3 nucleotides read TGCAGCGTTGCAATGGATGGGGGCTATGGCTACACCTTC. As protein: CSVAMDGGYGYTF. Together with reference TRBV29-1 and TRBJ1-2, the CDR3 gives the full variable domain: SAVISQKPSRDICQRGTSLTIQCQVDSQVTMMFWYRQQPGQSLTLIATANQGSEATYESGFVIDKFPISRPNLTFSTLTVSNMSPEDSSIYLCSVAMDGGYGYTFGSGTRLTVV.

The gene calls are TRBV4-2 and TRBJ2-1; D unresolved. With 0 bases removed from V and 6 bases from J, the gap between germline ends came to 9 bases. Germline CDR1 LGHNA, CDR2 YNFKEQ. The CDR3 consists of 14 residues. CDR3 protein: CASSQETLSNEQFF. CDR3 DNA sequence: TGTGCCAGCAGCCAAGAAACCCTAAGCAATGAGCAGTTCTTC.

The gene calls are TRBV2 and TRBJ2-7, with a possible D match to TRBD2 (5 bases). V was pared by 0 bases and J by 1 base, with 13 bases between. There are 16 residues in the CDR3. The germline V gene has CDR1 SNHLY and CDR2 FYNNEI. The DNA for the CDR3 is TGTGCCAGCAGTGAAGCGCTTCGTGGGAGTTCCTACGAGCAGTACTTC. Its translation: CASSEALRGSSYEQYF. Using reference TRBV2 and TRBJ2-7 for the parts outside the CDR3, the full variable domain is EPEVTQTPSHQVTQMGQEVILRCVPISNHLYFYWYRQILGQKVEFLVSFYNNEISEKSEIFDDQFSVERPDGSNFTLKIRSTKLEDSAMYFCASSEALRGSSYEQYFGPGTRLTVT.

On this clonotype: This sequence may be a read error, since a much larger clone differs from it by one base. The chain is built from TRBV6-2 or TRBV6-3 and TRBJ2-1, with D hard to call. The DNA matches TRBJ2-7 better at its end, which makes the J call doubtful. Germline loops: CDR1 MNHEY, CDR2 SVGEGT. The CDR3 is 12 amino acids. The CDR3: CASSYGYNEQYF. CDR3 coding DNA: TGTGCCAGCAGCTATGGCTACAATGAGCAGTACTTC.

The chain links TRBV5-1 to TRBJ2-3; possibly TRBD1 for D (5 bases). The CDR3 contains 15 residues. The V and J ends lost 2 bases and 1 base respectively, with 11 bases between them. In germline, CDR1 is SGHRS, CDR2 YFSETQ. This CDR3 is CASSLSEGGTDTQYF. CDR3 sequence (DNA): TGCGCCAGCAGCTTAAGTGAAGGGGGCACAGATACGCAGTATTTT.

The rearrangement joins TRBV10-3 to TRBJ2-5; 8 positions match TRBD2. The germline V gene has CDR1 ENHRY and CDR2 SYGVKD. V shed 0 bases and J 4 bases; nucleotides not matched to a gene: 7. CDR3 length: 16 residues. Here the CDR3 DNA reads TGTGCCATCAGTGAGTCGTTTACTAGCGGACGAGAGACCCAGTACTTC. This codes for CAISESFTSGRETQYF.

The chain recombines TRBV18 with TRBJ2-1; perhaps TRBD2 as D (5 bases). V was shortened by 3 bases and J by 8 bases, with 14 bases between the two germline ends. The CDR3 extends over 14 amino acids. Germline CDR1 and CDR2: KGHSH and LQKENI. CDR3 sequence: CASSPRRAGDEQFF. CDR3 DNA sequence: TGTGCCAGCTCACCGAGACGGGCCGGGGATGAGCAGTTCTTC.

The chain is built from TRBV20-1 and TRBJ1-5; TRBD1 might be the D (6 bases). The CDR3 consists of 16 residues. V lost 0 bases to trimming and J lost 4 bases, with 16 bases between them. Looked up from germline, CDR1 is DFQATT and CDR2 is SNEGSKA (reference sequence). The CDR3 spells CSARDRVGTPNQPQHF. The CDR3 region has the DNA TGCAGTGCTAGAGATCGAGTCGGGACACCTAATCAGCCCCAGCATTTT.

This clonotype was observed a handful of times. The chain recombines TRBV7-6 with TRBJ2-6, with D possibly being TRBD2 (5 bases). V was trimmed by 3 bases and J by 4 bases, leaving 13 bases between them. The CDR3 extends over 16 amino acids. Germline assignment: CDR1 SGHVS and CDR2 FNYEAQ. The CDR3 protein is CASSLRDFSGANVLTF. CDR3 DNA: TGTGCCAGCAGCTTGAGGGATTTTTCCGGGGCCAACGTCCTGACTTTC.

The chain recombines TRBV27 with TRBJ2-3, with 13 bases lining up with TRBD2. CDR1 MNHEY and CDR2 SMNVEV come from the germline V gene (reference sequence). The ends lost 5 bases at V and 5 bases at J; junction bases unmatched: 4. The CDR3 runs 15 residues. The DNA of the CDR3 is TGTGCCAGCAGTAACGGACTAGCGGGAGAAGATACGCAGTATTTT. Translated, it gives CASSNGLAGEDTQYF.

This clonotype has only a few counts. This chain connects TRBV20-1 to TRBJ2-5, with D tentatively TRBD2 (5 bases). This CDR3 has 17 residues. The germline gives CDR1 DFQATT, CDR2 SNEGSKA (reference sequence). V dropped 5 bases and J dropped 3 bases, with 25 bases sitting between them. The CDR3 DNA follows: TGCAGTGCTCAGAGTGGCGGGTCTGGCAGGTACGAAGAGACCCAGTACTTC. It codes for CSAQSGGSGRYEETQYF.

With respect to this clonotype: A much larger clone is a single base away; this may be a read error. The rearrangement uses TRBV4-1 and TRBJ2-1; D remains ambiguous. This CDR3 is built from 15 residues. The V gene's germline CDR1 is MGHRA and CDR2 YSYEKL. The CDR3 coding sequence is TGCGCCAACAGCCAAGAAGAGAGCACCTACAATGAGCAGTTCTTC. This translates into CANSQEESTYNEQFF.

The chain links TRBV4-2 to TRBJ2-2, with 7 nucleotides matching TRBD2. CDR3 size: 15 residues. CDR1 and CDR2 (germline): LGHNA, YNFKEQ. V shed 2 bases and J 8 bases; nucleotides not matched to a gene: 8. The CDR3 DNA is TGTGCCAGCAGCCAAACCCGACTAGCAGCGGGGGAGCTGTTTTTT. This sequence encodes CASSQTRLAAGELFF.

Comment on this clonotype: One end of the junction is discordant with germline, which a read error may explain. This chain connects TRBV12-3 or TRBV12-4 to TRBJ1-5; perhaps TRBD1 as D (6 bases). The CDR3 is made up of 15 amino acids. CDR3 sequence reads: CAGSRRDTSNQPQHF. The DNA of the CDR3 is TGTGCCGGCAGCCGCAGGGACACCAGCAATCAGCCCCAGCATTTT.

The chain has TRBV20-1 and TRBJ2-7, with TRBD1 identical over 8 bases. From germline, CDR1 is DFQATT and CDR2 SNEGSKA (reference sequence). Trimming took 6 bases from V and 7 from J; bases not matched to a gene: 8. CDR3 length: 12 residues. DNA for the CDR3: TGCAGTGCGCCGACAGGGGTGGAAGAGCAGTACTTC. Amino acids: CSAPTGVEEQYF.

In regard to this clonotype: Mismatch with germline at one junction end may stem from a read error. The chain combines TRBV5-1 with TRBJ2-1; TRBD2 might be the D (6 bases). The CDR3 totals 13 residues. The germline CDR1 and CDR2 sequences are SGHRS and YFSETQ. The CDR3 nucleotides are TGTGCCAGCAGTTACAGACTAGGCAATGAGCAGTTCTTC. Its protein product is CASSYRLGNEQFF.